This T cell receptor beta chain was sequenced in a study of vaccination and CD4 T cells after COVID-19. Across the whole study: Investigators stimulated cells with overlapping spike peptides drawn from SARS-CoV-2, HCoV-NL63, HCoV-OC43 and HCoV-229E.

Cultured CD4+ T cells had their DNA profiled by the Oncomine TCR Beta short-read assay. Cultured CD4+ T cells were the source of extracted genomic DNA. Each CDR3 protein is one row after TCRdb ran MiXCR on the PCR reads. Counted here are tens of thousands of distinct CDR3 sequences, about 51% occurring once; the ten biggest clones make up 4.6%. Note on this clonotype: The antigen remains undetermined.

The CDR3 has 14 amino acids. Per germline, CDR1 MNHEY and CDR2 SVGAGI. The V gene end was trimmed by 0 bases and the J gene end by 4 bases; junction bases not matched to a gene: 1. Treatment here: approximately nine-day PBMC culture with coronavirus spike peptide pools or control peptides (ViraFEST assay). ViraFEST sequenced TCRs after peptide-pool expansion of antigen-specific T cells. The receptor was derived from a human donor who had recovered from COVID-19. The material sequenced was CD4+ T cells from blood, cultured in vitro. The J gene is TRBJ2-5, the V gene TRBV6-5; 8 bases agree with TRBD2. CDR3 DNA sequence: TGTGCCAGCAGTTACTCCGGGACTAGAGAGACCCAGTACTTC. It encodes CASSYSGTRETQYF.